Here is one T cell receptor beta chain with its context. Its cognate antigen is unknown. The read terminates 3 residues ahead of where the CDR3 ends, so the germline J gene completes it. Using immunoSEQ multiplex PCR, the repertoire was profiled, and TCRdb retains in-frame clones only, with some absent. This table holds about 31,000 clones. Trimming pared 0 bases from V and 5 bases from J, leaving 6 bases between. The germline gives CDR1 SGHRS, CDR2 YFSETQ. The CDR3 runs 13 residues. The data stem from a study of Tregs in tolerant kidney transplant recipients. Study-wide points: This study did not directly address biological reproducibility. Donor-specific Treg expansion exceeded global Treg expansion in tolerant patients, suggesting antigen drive. Few patients were studied, so findings need validation in larger groups.

Related graft donors supplied nonmyeloablative bone marrow transplants, and mixed chimerism was transient. Unstimulated regulatory T cells (CD4+CD25+CD127-), CD4+CD25- non-regulatory cells, CD4 and CD8 cells were FACS-sorted from thawed PBMCs. The genes are TRBV5-1 and TRBJ2-1; D unresolved. The sequences come from CD4+ T cells from blood (PBMCs), collected 24 months after the transplant. The TCR comes from a human patient who received a combined kidney and bone marrow transplant. Some T cells may originate from the graft donor. The sequenced part of the CDR3 DNA is TGCGCCAGCAGCTTGGTTAGTAACAATGAG. Translating gives CASSLVSNNE. The full CDR3 sequence reads CASSLVSNNEQFF.